The 13 T cell receptor beta chains below come from one sample, sequenced in a study of blood T cell repertoires in COVID-19. Profiling relied on immunoSEQ multiplex PCR, and the TCRdb table lists in-frame clones only, not all of them. The repertoire holds approximately 130,000 clones, with approximately 86% as singletons. What was sequenced was peripheral blood. Every receptor here comes from a woman in her forties or fifties who had recovered from COVID-19.

The V call is TRBV2, the J call TRBJ2-3; D is perhaps TRBD1 (6 bases). Germline V gene sequence: CDR1 SNHLY, CDR2 FYNNEI. There are 12 residues in the CDR3. V lost 5 bases to trimming and J lost 14 bases, with 17 bases between them. For the CDR3, the DNA is TGTGCCAGCAGTCAAGAAGCAGGGACATCGTATTTT. This codes for CASSQEAGTSYF.

The rearrangement joins TRBV30 to TRBJ1-2, with D perhaps matching TRBD1 (5 bases). Germline CDR1 GTSNPN, CDR2 SVGIG (reference sequence). V lost 7 bases to trimming and J lost 6 bases, with 15 bases between them. The CDR3 is 12 residues long. The CDR3 nucleotides are TGTGCCTTACGCGACAGCTTCCATGGCTACACCTTC. Amino acid sequence: CALRDSFHGYTF.

Only one count was recorded for this clone. V usage is TRBV6-6 and J usage is TRBJ1-3, with TRBD1 identical over 7 bases. CDR1 MNHNY and CDR2 SVGAGI come from the germline V gene (reference sequence). J gave up 8 bases and V 5 bases, and 21 bases lay outside the gene matches. The CDR3 length is 18 residues. The CDR3 protein is CASSPSTGDFPAWDTIYF. Here the CDR3 DNA reads TGTGCCAGCAGTCCCAGTACAGGGGACTTCCCCGCTTGGGACACCATATATTTT.

V gene TRBV7-2 combines with J gene TRBJ2-2; 7 nucleotides align to TRBD2. The CDR3 has 15 amino acids. CDR1 and CDR2 (germline): SGHTA, FQGNSA. Unmatched junction bases numbered 4, after V lost 2 bases and J lost 4 bases. The CDR3 DNA reads as TGTGCCAGCAGCTTACGGCGGGAGAGCACCGGGGAGCTGTTTTTT. This gives the protein CASSLRRESTGELFF. Looking up the rest from reference TRBV7-2 and TRBJ2-2 gives the full variable domain: GAGVSQSPSNKVTEKGKDVELRCDPISGHTALYWYRQSLGQGLEFLIYFQGNSAPDKSGLPSDRFSAERTGGSVSTLTIQRTQQEDSAVYLCASSLRRESTGELFFGEGSRLTVL.

The chain employs TRBV29-1 and TRBJ2-1; a possible D gene is TRBD2 (6 bases). V dropped 8 bases and J dropped 12 bases, with 26 bases sitting between them. The CDR3 is made up of 14 amino acids. Germline assignment: CDR1 SQVTM and CDR2 ANQGSEA. The CDR3 DNA reads TGCAGCTCGGGGGACTCCCCTAAGACCGGGGGGCAGTTCTTC. This codes for CSSGDSPKTGGQFF.

This chain links TRBV5-8 with TRBJ2-5; 16 nucleotides line up with TRBD2. Germline assignment: CDR1 SGHTS and CDR2 YDEGEE. The CDR3 runs to 17 residues. The J segment lost 3 bases and the V segment lost 4 bases, leaving 6 bases of the junction unmatched. The CDR3 loop reads CASSPGTSGGAEETQYF. CDR3 coding DNA: TGTGCCAGCAGCCCCGGGACTAGCGGGGGGGCGGAAGAGACCCAGTACTTC.

The rearrangement uses TRBV29-1 and TRBJ1-3; D unresolved. From germline, CDR1 is SQVTM and CDR2 ANQGSEA. V lost 4 bases to trimming and J lost 4 bases, with 14 bases between them. The CDR3 length is 14 residues. The CDR3 DNA reads TGCAGCGTTGGCCCCCAGCCCGGGGGAAACACCATATATTTT. Its translation is CSVGPQPGGNTIYF.

V usage is TRBV18 and J usage is TRBJ1-2; the D gene is possibly TRBD1 (6 bases). Trimming removed 2 bases from V and 5 bases from J, with 24 bases in between. The CDR3 is made up of 18 amino acids. Germline lookup yields CDR1 KGHSH and CDR2 LQKENI. The CDR3, as DNA: TGTGCCAGCTCACCAAACCGATTAATAAGGGATCAGGGGTATGGCTACACCTTC. This encodes CASSPNRLIRDQGYGYTF. Full variable domain (missing parts from reference TRBV18 and TRBJ1-2): NAGVMQNPRHLVRRRGQEARLRCSPMKGHSHVYWYRQLPEEGLKFMVYLQKENIIDESGMPKERFSAEFPKEGPSILRIQQVVRGDSAAYFCASSPNRLIRDQGYGYTFGSGTRLTVV.

V usage is TRBV18 and J usage is TRBJ1-1; 8 bases are shared with TRBD1. V was clipped by 5 bases and J by 5 bases; unmatched bases: 10. The V gene's germline CDR1 is KGHSH and CDR2 LQKENI. This CDR3 spans 15 amino acids. CDR3 sequence (DNA): TGTGCCAGCTCAACCTCGGACAGGGTATGGACTGAAGCTTTCTTT. Amino acids: CASSTSDRVWTEAFF.

V and J are TRBV11-2 and TRBJ2-7, with TRBD1 identical over 7 bases. Germline trimming cut 3 bases from V and 5 bases from J; bases unmatched to any gene: 7. Germline CDR1 SGHAT, CDR2 FQNNGV. The length of the CDR3 is 14 residues. In DNA form, the CDR3 reads TGTGCCAGCAGCTTGGTTCCAGACAGGGACGAGCAGTACTTC. Translation gives CASSLVPDRDEQYF.

J is TRBJ2-6 and V is TRBV3-1 (or the pseudogene TRBV3-2), with D unresolved. The CDR3 is 15 residues long. Germline assignment: CDR1 LGHDT and CDR2 YNNKEL (reference sequence). V was cut by 4 bases and J by 0 bases, with 7 bases left in between. DNA for the CDR3: TGTGCCAGCAGCCCGCGGAGCTCTGGGGCCAACGTCCTGACTTTC. Protein: CASSPRSSGANVLTF.

J is TRBJ2-7 and V is TRBV18, with D perhaps matching TRBD2 (6 bases). Trimming pared 3 bases from V and 2 bases from J, leaving 11 bases between. Per germline, CDR1 KGHSH and CDR2 LQKENI. The CDR3 is 14 residues long. CDR3 sequence reads: CASSPGGVTYEQYF. The CDR3 DNA reads TGTGCCAGCTCACCCGGGGGTGTAACCTACGAGCAGTACTTC.

The chain recombines TRBV7-9 with TRBJ1-2, with D uncertain. This CDR3 comprises 16 residues. Trimming cost V 3 bases and J 10 bases, with 24 bases left between them. Germline V CDR1 and CDR2: SEHNR, FQNEAQ (reference sequence). CDR3 bases: TGTGCCAGCAGCTTTAGTCTCTCCCACGTCCCATCCCCCTACACCTTC. Protein sequence: CASSFSLSHVPSPYTF.